A selection of T cell receptor beta chains follows, all from one sample in a study of shared clonotypes between healthy human individuals. Only in-frame clones appear in the TCRdb table, and some are missing; sequencing was by immunoSEQ multiplex PCR. The sample contains hundreds of thousands of clones, around 97% of which appear only once. The sequencing sample was made of naive CD4+ T cells sorted from blood. The receptors were gathered from a young woman in good health. Both conserved end residues are part of each CDR3. The D gene is left open where the match is weak.

J: TRBJ2-3
D: TRBD2
V: TRBV9
CDR3: CASSAGTSGITDTQYF
DNA: TGTGCCAGCAGCGCGGGGACTAGCGGGATCACAGATACGCAGTATTTT

J: TRBJ2-7
D: TRBD1
V: TRBV2
CDR3: CASRAGTGGYEQYF
DNA: TGTGCCAGCAGGGCCGGGACAGGGGGGTACGAGCAGTACTTC

J: TRBJ2-3
D: NA
V: TRBV5-1
CDR3: CASSDGPGADTQYF
DNA: TGCGCCAGCAGCGACGGGCCTGGGGCAGATACGCAGTATTTT

J: TRBJ1-1
D: NA
V: TRBV10-3
CDR3: CAISESMVAEAFF
DNA: TGTGCCATCAGTGAGTCGATGGTGGCTGAAGCTTTCTTT

J: TRBJ2-2
D: NA
V: TRBV9
CDR3: CASSAGGLDLAGELFF
DNA: TGTGCCAGCAGCGCAGGAGGGCTAGATTTAGCCGGGGAGCTGTTTTTT

J: TRBJ2-1
D: TRBD2
V: TRBV19
CDR3: CASSIEGTSGIYNNEQFF
DNA: TGTGCCAGTAGTATAGAGGGGACTAGCGGGATTTATAACAATGAGCAGTTCTTC

J: TRBJ2-7
D: NA
V: TRBV2
CDR3: CASSELPYEQYF
DNA: TGTGCCAGCAGTGAATTACCCTACGAGCAGTACTTC

J: TRBJ2-7
D: TRBD2
V: TRBV11-2
CDR3: CASSRGAGTYEQYF
DNA: TGTGCCAGCAGCCGCGGAGCGGGAACCTACGAGCAGTACTTC

J: TRBJ2-1
D: TRBD1
V: TRBV29-1
CDR3: CSVVPGQVGSGKNEQFF
DNA: TGCAGCGTAGTCCCGGGACAGGTGGGATCGGGGAAAAATGAGCAGTTCTTC

J: TRBJ1-2
D: NA
V: TRBV19
CDR3: CASSTGPPLDYGYTF
DNA: TGTGCCAGTAGTACGGGACCCCCCCTGGACTATGGCTACACCTTC

J: TRBJ2-7
D: NA
V: TRBV4-1
CDR3: CASSSRPWREGNEQYF
DNA: TGCGCCAGCAGCTCACGACCATGGCGTGAGGGGAACGAGCAGTACTTC

J: TRBJ2-7
D: TRBD1
V: TRBV6-9
CDR3: CARDGNRGNLYEQYF
DNA: TGTGCCAGAGACGGAAACAGGGGAAATCTCTACGAGCAGTACTTC

J: TRBJ1-3
D: NA
V: TRBV25-1
CDR3: CASSDEWGGVGNTIYF
DNA: TGTGCCAGCAGTGACGAGTGGGGGGGGGTTGGAAACACCATATATTTT